This passage covers 20 T cell receptor beta chains from one sample sequenced in a study of identifying expanded T cells in peripheral blood. The table came from immunoSEQ multiplex PCR; TCRdb's copy has only in-frame clones and leaves some out. The repertoire includes fewer than 60,000 clones, less than 85% of them detected once, and 13% to 15% sits in the top ten. The sequencing sample was made of blood. Receptors were obtained from a person aged 18-69 years in good health.

This clone was counted a single time. This chain connects TRBV11-2 to TRBJ2-5; D unresolved. Germline-derived CDR1 and CDR2 are SGHAT and FQNNGV. The length of the CDR3 is 13 residues. Trimming shortened V by 0 bases and J by 0 bases, and 2 bases separated the two germline ends. The CDR3 bases are TGTGCCAGCAGCTTAGACTACCAAGAGACCCAGTACTTC. Translating gives CASSLDYQETQYF.

The V call is TRBV2, the J call TRBJ2-4, with D hard to call. The ends were cut back, 2 bases at V and 4 bases at J, with 9 bases in the middle. This CDR3 comprises 14 residues. Looked up from germline, CDR1 is SNHLY and CDR2 is FYNNEI. For the CDR3, the DNA is TGTGCCAGCAGTGAATATGTAGTAAAAAACATTCAGTACTTC. It yields the protein CASSEYVVKNIQYF.

The V and J genes are TRBV5-4 and TRBJ2-1; TRBD2 matches at 9 bases. This CDR3 is built from 15 residues. J gave up 2 bases and V 4 bases, and 4 bases lay outside the gene matches. Germline V gene data show CDR1 as SGHNT and CDR2 as YYREEE (reference sequence). CDR3 protein: CASSTGLATYNEQFF. CDR3 sequence (DNA): TGTGCCAGCAGCACCGGACTAGCGACCTACAATGAGCAGTTCTTC.

This rearrangement joins TRBV6-5 to TRBJ1-3; 9 bases align to TRBD1. Germline assignment: CDR1 MNHEY and CDR2 SVGAGI. The CDR3 totals 15 residues. Trimming removed 6 bases from V and 4 bases from J; junction bases left unmatched: 7. The DNA of the CDR3 is TGTGCCAGCAGGTCACAGGGGGCGCGCGGAAACACCATATATTTT. Its translation: CASRSQGARGNTIYF.

The chain links TRBV9 to TRBJ2-6; no clear D. This CDR3 has 16 residues. Germline V CDR1 and CDR2: SGDLS, YYNGEE. V gave up 4 bases and J gave up 2 bases, with 13 bases separating them. The CDR3 loop is CASSPRALAGANVLTF. In nucleotides, the CDR3 is TGTGCCAGCAGCCCACGCGCGTTGGCTGGGGCCAACGTCCTGACTTTC.

The rearrangement joins TRBV19 to TRBJ1-1; D unclear. The CDR3 spans 13 residues. V was trimmed by 5 bases and J by 1 base, leaving 8 bases between them. Germline V gene data show CDR1 as LNHDA and CDR2 as SQIVND (reference sequence). CDR3: CASSRTPNTEAFF. The DNA for the CDR3 is TGTGCCAGTAGTCGAACTCCGAACACTGAAGCTTTCTTT. Looking up the rest from reference TRBV19 and TRBJ1-1 gives the full variable domain: DGGITQSPKYLFRKEGQNVTLSCEQNLNHDAMYWYRQDPGQGLRLIYYSQIVNDFQKGDIAEGYSVSREKKESFPLTVTSAQKNPTAFYLCASSRTPNTEAFFGQGTRLTVV.

The chain joins TRBV7-8 to TRBJ2-2, with a weak D call TRBD2 (7 bases). There are 16 residues in the CDR3. V lost 6 bases and J lost 2, with 16 bases in between. The germline V gene has CDR1 SGHVS and CDR2 FQNEAQ. Here the CDR3 DNA reads TGTGCCAGCAGGATGAGAGCGGGGACAAACACCGGGGAGCTGTTTTTT. It specifies CASRMRAGTNTGELFF.

The rearrangement links TRBV30 to TRBJ1-2, with unresolved D. This CDR3 has 14 residues. The V end lost 2 bases, the J end lost 7 bases, and 17 bases lay between the germline ends. Germline lookup yields CDR1 GTSNPN and CDR2 SVGIG (reference sequence). The CDR3 DNA reads TGTGCCTGGAGTCCCGTCCCCGAATTGGGTGGCTACACCTTC. Residues: CAWSPVPELGGYTF.

This chain connects TRBV5-1 to TRBJ1-5; 7 bases align to TRBD1. This CDR3 is built from 15 residues. Germline trimming cut 3 bases from V and 3 bases from J; bases unmatched to any gene: 6. The germline gives CDR1 SGHRS, CDR2 YFSETQ. CDR3 in amino acids: CASSSTGDPNQPQHF. The CDR3, as DNA: TGCGCCAGCAGCTCTACAGGGGACCCCAATCAGCCCCAGCATTTT.

The chain links TRBV4-1 to TRBJ1-1, with D hard to call. Trimming pared 4 bases from V and 1 base from J, leaving 7 bases between. CDR1 and CDR2 (germline): MGHRA, YSYEKL. The CDR3 spans 13 residues. CDR3 nucleotides: TGCGCCAGCAGCCTTTCTGGGAACACTGAAGCTTTCTTT. This sequence encodes CASSLSGNTEAFF.

The chain combines TRBV6-5 with TRBJ2-1; TRBD1 matches at 8 bases. J was trimmed by 9 bases and V by 6 bases; bases with no gene match: 10. CDR1 is MNHEY and CDR2 is SVGAGI in the germline V gene. CDR3 length: 14 amino acids. CDR3 DNA: TGTGCCAGCAGAACTCCCAGGGGGCAAGTTGAGCAGTTCTTC. This translates into CASRTPRGQVEQFF.

The chain carries TRBV10-2 and TRBJ1-2; D not certain. Germline lookup yields CDR1 WSHSY and CDR2 SAAADI. The CDR3 runs 12 residues. V lost 3 bases, J lost 7 bases, and 9 bases lay in between. Here the CDR3 reads CASSDGLGGYTF. In DNA, the CDR3 is TGCGCCAGCAGTGACGGCTTGGGTGGCTACACCTTC.

To note about this clone: Mismatch with germline at one junction end may stem from a read error. The V and J genes are TRBV27 and TRBJ1-2; perhaps TRBD1 as D (5 bases). This CDR3 is 11 amino acids long. CDR1 MNHEY and CDR2 SMNVEV come from the germline V gene (reference sequence). The CDR3 bases are TGTGCCAGCCTGCTTGGGGTGGGACCACTCTTC. As protein: CASLLGVGPLF.

This chain uses TRBV6-5 with TRBJ2-7; 7 positions agree with TRBD1. The CDR3 is made up of 15 amino acids. The germline CDR1 and CDR2 sequences are MNHEY and SVGAGI. V was pared by 0 bases and J by 0 bases, with 2 bases of the junction left unmatched. The DNA of the CDR3 is TGTGCCAGCAGTTACTCTCAGGGGGACTCCTACGAGCAGTACGTC. Amino acid sequence: CASSYSQGDSYEQYV.

The genes are TRBV7-9 and TRBJ2-2; D is possibly TRBD2 (5 bases). Germline assignment: CDR1 SEHNR and CDR2 FQNEAQ (reference sequence). The CDR3 extends over 15 amino acids. V gave up 4 bases and J gave up 3 bases, with 12 bases separating them. The CDR3 DNA reads as TGTGCCAGCAGCTCGAGGGCGGAGGACACCGGGGAGCTGTTTTTT. Its translation is CASSSRAEDTGELFF.

This clone has a handful of counts. The V and J genes are TRBV5-8 and TRBJ2-1, with 9 bases matching TRBD1. After removal of 0 bases from V and 6 bases from J, the junction contained 4 bases not matched to a gene. This CDR3 region has 15 residues. CDR1 SGHTS and CDR2 YDEGEE come from the germline V gene. The CDR3 here is CASSLGGQGTNEQFF. CDR3 bases: TGTGCCAGCAGCTTGGGGGGACAGGGAACCAATGAGCAGTTCTTC.

The CDR3 protein is CASSLGSQPHQPQHF. The CDR3 coding sequence is TGTGCCAGCAGTCTGGGATCCCAGCCCCATCAGCCCCAGCATTTT. This sequence joins TRBV27 and TRBJ1-5; D is ambiguous. Per germline, CDR1 MNHEY and CDR2 SMNVEV (reference sequence). Between the trimmed V and J ends, which lost 5 bases and 5 bases, there was a span of 16 bases. The CDR3 runs to 15 residues.

The chain recombines TRBV29-1 with TRBJ2-1; D ambiguous. V was pared by 3 bases and J by 6 bases, with 18 bases between. Germline V lookup: CDR1 SQVTM, CDR2 ANQGSEA. The CDR3 spans 15 residues. CDR3 nucleotide sequence: TGCAGCGTTGATTATCCGAGACTTGAAGCCAATGAGCAGTTCTTC. The encoded protein is CSVDYPRLEANEQFF.

V and J are TRBV5-1 and TRBJ1-3; weak D call: TRBD1 (6 bases). The CDR3 length is 15 residues. Germline CDR1 and CDR2: SGHRS and YFSETQ. Trimming cost V 0 bases and J 4 bases, with 11 bases left between them. The CDR3 region is CASSLDRVEGNTIYF. As DNA, the CDR3 is TGCGCCAGCAGCTTGGACAGGGTGGAAGGAAACACCATATATTTT.

The V gene is TRBV6-1, the J gene TRBJ2-1, with 8 bases aligning to TRBD2. Germline assignment: CDR1 MNHNS and CDR2 SASEGT. The CDR3 covers 16 residues. With 0 bases clipped from V and 7 bases from J, the junction kept 8 bases outside the gene matches. In nucleotides, the CDR3 is TGTGCCAGCAGTGAAGCGTTAACTAGCGGTCGGAATGAGCAGTTCTTC. Protein: CASSEALTSGRNEQFF.